This entry describes one T cell receptor beta chain. The entry originates in a study of technical replicates of blood from a handful of donors. Assay used: immunoSEQ multiplex PCR; TCRdb lists only in-frame clones, some missing. The profile covers fewer than 90,000 clones, with about 94% appearing a single time and more than 0.2% taken by the ten largest. The length of the CDR3 is 15 residues. V was pared by 1 base and J by 4 bases, with 12 bases between. Germline loops: CDR1 LGHNA, CDR2 YNFKEQ. This chain links TRBV4-2 with TRBJ2-3; D possibly corresponds to TRBD1 (6 bases). The sequenced material came from T cells isolated from PBMCs. The TCR comes from a human donor in good health. The CDR3 bases are TGTGCCAGCAGCCAAGTACGCGCAGGGGCAGATACGCAGTATTTT. Encoded protein: CASSQVRAGADTQYF.